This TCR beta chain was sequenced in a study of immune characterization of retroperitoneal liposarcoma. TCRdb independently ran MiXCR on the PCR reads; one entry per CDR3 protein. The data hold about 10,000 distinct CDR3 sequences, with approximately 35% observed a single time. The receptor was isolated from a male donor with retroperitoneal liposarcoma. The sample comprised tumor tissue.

The CDR3 is CASSLRPGTDNEKLFF. The CDR3 DNA reads TGTGCCAGCAGTTTAAGACCCGGGACAGATAATGAAAAACTGTTTTTT. The chain couples TRBV27 to TRBJ1-4; 7 bases agree with TRBD1. This CDR3 has 16 residues. CDR1 and CDR2 from the germline V gene are MNHEY and SMNVEV (reference sequence). The V segment lost 2 bases and the J segment 4 bases; nucleotides outside the gene matches: 7.